This T cell receptor (beta chain) was sequenced for a study of blood T cell repertoires in COVID-19. Study details: Specimens from acute and convalescent COVID-19 originated in the United States, Italy and Spain. Nucleic acid was either cDNA or gDNA, and it came from T cells, B-cell-depleted T cells, or PBMCs.

This CDR3 contains 14 residues. Trimming removed 1 base from V and 2 bases from J, with 8 bases in between. The germline V gene encodes CDR1 LGHDT and CDR2 YNNKEL (reference sequence). In the authors' workflow: Quantification of nucleated cells was approximated via reference gene primer amplification. Assay: immunoSEQ multiplex PCR; the TCRdb copy retains only in-frame clones and omits some. V, J and clone size are taken as reported in that table, and D and trimming were inferred from the DNA itself. The sample holds about 82,000 clones, 82% seen once. This chain joins TRBV3-1 (or the pseudogene TRBV3-2) and TRBJ1-1, with no clear D. Material for sequencing was peripheral blood. The clonotype comes from a man in his fifties with active or convalescent COVID-19. In nucleotides, the CDR3 is TGTGCCAGCAGCCAAGTGTCGAGCAACACTGAAGCTTTCTTT. Translated: CASSQVSSNTEAFF.